The 5 T cell receptor beta chains below all came from one sample that was sequenced in a study of blood T cells in healthy people across ages. For the second PCR, which ran for about 6 to 11 cycles, a sample-barcoded 5' primer and a J-beta primer mix were used. Each CDR3 protein gets one entry after TCRdb re-called the 5' RACE reads with MiXCR. The data contain about 1.4 million distinct CDR3 sequences, approximately 59% of them singletons. Sequenced material: blood. The receptors stem from a man aged 18 to 29 in good health.

The chain couples TRBV20-1 to TRBJ1-1, with 7 bases aligning to TRBD1. This CDR3 spans 15 amino acids. Germline CDR1 reads DFQATT; CDR2 reads SNEGSKA (reference sequence). With 8 bases clipped from V and 0 bases from J, the junction kept 12 bases outside the gene matches. The CDR3 nucleotides read TGCAGTCACAGGGGAGGAGAACTAGTGAACACTGAAGCTTTCTTT. It specifies CSHRGGELVNTEAFF.

V gene TRBV20-1 combines with J gene TRBJ2-1; the D is unclear. The CDR3 is made up of 15 amino acids. V was pared by 0 bases and J by 0 bases, with 9 bases between. Germline V gene lookup returns CDR1 DFQATT and CDR2 SNEGSKA (reference sequence). The CDR3 DNA sequence: TGCAGTGCTAGAGATAATAGGATCTCCTACAATGAGCAGTTCTTC. It specifies CSARDNRISYNEQFF.

The chain has TRBV20-1 and TRBJ1-2; D may be TRBD1 (5 bases). Germline CDR1 is DFQATT and CDR2 is SNEGSKA (reference sequence). Trimming shortened V by 6 bases and J by 7 bases, and 21 bases separated the two germline ends. The CDR3 is 14 residues long. This chain's CDR3 is CSAKQAGGKLGYTF. CDR3 bases: TGCAGTGCCAAGCAGGCCGGGGGTAAGCTTGGCTACACCTTC.

This chain uses TRBV5-1 with TRBJ2-5, with TRBD2 identical over 7 bases. The CDR3 is 15 residues long. The V gene's germline CDR1 is SGHRS and CDR2 YFSETQ. V trimming: 0 bases; J trimming: 2 bases; junction bases outside the gene matches: 4. The CDR3 loop reads CASSLVSGPQETQYF. For the CDR3, the DNA is TGCGCCAGCAGCTTGGTTAGCGGGCCGCAAGAGACCCAGTACTTC.

This clonotype was picked up one time. The chain recombines TRBV6-6 with TRBJ2-3; D perhaps matches TRBD2 (6 bases). The CDR3 loop spans 16 amino acids. CDR1 and CDR2 from the germline V gene are MNHNY and SVGAGI (reference sequence). Trimming stripped 4 bases from V and 2 bases from J, with 16 bases between. CDR3 residues: CASSWSPGVITDTQYF. DNA for the CDR3: TGTGCCAGCAGTTGGTCACCGGGGGTAATCACAGATACGCAGTATTTT.